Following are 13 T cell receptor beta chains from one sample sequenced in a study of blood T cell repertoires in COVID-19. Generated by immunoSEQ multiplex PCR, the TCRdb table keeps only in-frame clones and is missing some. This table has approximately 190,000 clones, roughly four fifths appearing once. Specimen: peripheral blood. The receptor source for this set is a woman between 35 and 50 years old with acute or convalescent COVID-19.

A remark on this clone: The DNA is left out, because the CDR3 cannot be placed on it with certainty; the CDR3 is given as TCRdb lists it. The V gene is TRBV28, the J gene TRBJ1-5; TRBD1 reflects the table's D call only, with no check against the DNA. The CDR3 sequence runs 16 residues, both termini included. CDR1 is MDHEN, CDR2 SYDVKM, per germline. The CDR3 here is CASSFFGQGGNQPQHF.

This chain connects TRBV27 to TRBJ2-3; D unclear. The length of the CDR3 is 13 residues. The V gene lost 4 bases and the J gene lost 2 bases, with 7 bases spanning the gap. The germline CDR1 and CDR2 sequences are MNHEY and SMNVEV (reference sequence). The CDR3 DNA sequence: TGTGCCAGCAGTTATGTCTCCACAGATACGCAGTATTTT. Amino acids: CASSYVSTDTQYF.

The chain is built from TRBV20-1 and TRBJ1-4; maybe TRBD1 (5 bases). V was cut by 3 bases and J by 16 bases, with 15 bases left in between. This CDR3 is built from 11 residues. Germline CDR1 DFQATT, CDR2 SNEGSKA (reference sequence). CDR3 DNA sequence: TGCAGTGCTAGTACGGGAGACAGAGCGTTTTTT. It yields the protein CSASTGDRAFF.

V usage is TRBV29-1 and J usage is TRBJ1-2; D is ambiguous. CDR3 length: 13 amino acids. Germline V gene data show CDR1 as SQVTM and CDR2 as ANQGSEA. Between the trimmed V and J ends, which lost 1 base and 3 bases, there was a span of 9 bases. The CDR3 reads CSVEGRGDYGYTF. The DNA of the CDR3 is TGCAGCGTTGAAGGAAGAGGAGACTATGGCTACACCTTC.

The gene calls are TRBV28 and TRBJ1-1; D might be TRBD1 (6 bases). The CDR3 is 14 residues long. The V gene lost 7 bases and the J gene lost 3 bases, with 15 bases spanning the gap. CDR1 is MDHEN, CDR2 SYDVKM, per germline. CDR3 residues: CASTLTQGYTEAFF. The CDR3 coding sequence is TGTGCCAGCACCCTTACACAGGGCTACACTGAAGCTTTCTTT.

The CDR3 is CASGSQGDPNQPQHF. The CDR3 coding sequence is TGTGCCAGCGGCTCACAGGGCGATCCCAATCAGCCCCAGCATTTT. This chain links TRBV7-2 with TRBJ1-5; TRBD1 is a possible D gene (6 bases). There are 15 residues in the CDR3. Trimming took off 8 bases at V and 3 bases at J, with 17 bases between the two ends. Germline CDR1 is SGHTA and CDR2 is FQGNSA.

CDR3 loop: CASSPGQVQNEKLFF. Written as DNA, the CDR3 is TGCGCCAGCAGCCCCGGACAGGTGCAAAATGAAAAACTGTTTTTT. This rearrangement joins TRBV5-1 to TRBJ1-4; 7 bases line up with TRBD1. This CDR3 comprises 15 residues. With 4 bases clipped from V and 5 bases from J, the junction kept 8 bases outside the gene matches. CDR1 and CDR2 from the germline V gene are SGHRS and YFSETQ.

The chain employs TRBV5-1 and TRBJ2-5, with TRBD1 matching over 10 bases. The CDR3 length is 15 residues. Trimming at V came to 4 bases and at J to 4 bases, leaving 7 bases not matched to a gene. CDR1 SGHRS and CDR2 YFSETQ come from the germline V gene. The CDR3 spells CASSPGDRGSETQYF. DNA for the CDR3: TGCGCCAGCAGCCCCGGGGACAGGGGCTCAGAGACCCAGTACTTC.

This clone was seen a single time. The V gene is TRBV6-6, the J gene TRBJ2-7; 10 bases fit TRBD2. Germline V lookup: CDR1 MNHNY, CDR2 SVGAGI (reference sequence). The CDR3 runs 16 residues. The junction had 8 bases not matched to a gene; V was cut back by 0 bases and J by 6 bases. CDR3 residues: CASSYSPSGSTREQYF. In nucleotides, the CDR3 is TGTGCCAGCAGTTACTCGCCTAGCGGGAGTACTCGCGAGCAGTACTTC.

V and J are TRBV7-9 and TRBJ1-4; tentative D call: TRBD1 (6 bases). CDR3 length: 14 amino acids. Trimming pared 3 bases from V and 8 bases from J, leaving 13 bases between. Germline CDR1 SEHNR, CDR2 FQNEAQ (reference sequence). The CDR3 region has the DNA TGTGCCAGCAGCTTTCGGGGGGCGGAAGAAAAACTGTTTTTT. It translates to CASSFRGAEEKLFF.

The CDR3 loop reads CATSDGLAGVETQYF. The CDR3 DNA reads as TGTGCCACCAGTGATGGACTAGCGGGAGTGGAGACCCAGTACTTC. This rearrangement joins TRBV24-1 to TRBJ2-5; TRBD2 matches at 13 bases. The V segment lost 3 bases and the J segment 5 bases; nucleotides outside the gene matches: 2. Germline lookup yields CDR1 KGHDR and CDR2 SFDVKD. This CDR3 has 15 amino acids.

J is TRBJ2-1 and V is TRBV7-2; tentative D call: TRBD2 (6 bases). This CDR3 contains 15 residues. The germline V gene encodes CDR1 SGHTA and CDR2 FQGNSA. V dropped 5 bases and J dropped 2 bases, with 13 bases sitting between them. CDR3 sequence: CASSPREAPYNEQFF. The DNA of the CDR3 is TGTGCCAGCAGCCCCAGGGAGGCTCCCTACAATGAGCAGTTCTTC.

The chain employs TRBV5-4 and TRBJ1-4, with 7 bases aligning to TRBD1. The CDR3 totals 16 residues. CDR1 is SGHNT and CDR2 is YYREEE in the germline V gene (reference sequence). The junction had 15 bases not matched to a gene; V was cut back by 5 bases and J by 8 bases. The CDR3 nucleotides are TGTGCCAGCAGTCTCGGGGAACGCACGACAGGGGAAAAACTGTTTTTT. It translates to CASSLGERTTGEKLFF.